This entry describes one TCR beta chain. Ten or more counts support this clonotype. Its binding antigen is unknown. No quality values exist for individual bases; no much larger clone is one base distant. The intended sense of this specimen's time point label: healthy volunteer bleed at 6 weeks. Total RNA was extracted from unfractionated whole blood collected in Tempus Blood RNA tubes. As TCR sequencing controls, a handful of healthy volunteers were used, with blood taken at day 0, 2 weeks and 6 weeks. This sample was included in a study of human T cells and chemical hapten exposure (dated by TCRdb to 2020 to 2023). About the study as a whole: Libraries were pooled for sequencing, and variation in per-sample TCR yields was attributed mainly to small differences in library volumes within the pool. The study tracked peripheral blood TCR repertoire changes in vivo during primary and secondary sensitization to the hapten diphenylcyclopropenone (DPC) in alopecia patients. Each blood RNA sample was used to sequence both TCR alpha and TCR beta chains.

Beyond this particular receptor, the publication reports: After repeated subsampling, changes were observed in the strength of the expansion versus patch-test correlation and in the threshold at which the correlation became significant. DPC sensitization did not change the number of TCRs with a frequency above 1 in 1000, and there was no evidence of changes in global repertoire structure.

The CDR3, from cysteine to phenylalanine, totals 13 residues. Only CDR3 DNA is held: 39 bases, read in frame from base 1. The junction shows trimming of 5 bases on V and 6 bases on J, plus 14 bases between the germline ends. As encoded in the germline V gene (reference sequence), CDR1 is SEHNR while CDR2 is FQNEAQ. Library method: RACE. Reads for this sample came from a NextSeq 500. Library preparation attached unique molecular identifiers to individual cDNA molecules for quantitative, reproducible TCR counting. Per the original workflow: The median number of TCRs per sample was around 96,000, ranging from about 23,224 to 750,000. The Decombinator software suite was used to annotate V, J and CDR3 in the TCR reads. For the PS versus PT1 abundance plots, all samples were subsampled to the same number of TCRs (28,000). Expanded TCRs were defined as absent before sensitization and observed at least eight times at the 2-week time point. The public reads were run again by TCRdb, first through fastp at Q25 and then through MiXCR, and only productive beta chains were kept. Here each entry gathers all rows of one CDR3 protein and keeps the most common genes and DNA. These V and J calls derive from TCRdb rather than the authors' analysis. In all, the sample holds 65,000 to 95,000 distinct CDR3 sequences, and 8.5% to 10% of those were seen once. The ten biggest clones cover about 1.7% of the sample.

The receptor comes from a female donor in good health. Some clones in this sample may be carry-over from other donors' samples. This sequence uses TRBV7-9 and TRBJ2-7; a tentative D call is TRBD2 (5 bases match). The sequencing sample was made of whole blood. The nucleotides read TGTGCCAGCAGCCGCCCAGGACGGGGCGAGCAGTACTTC. Translated, it reads CASSRPGRGEQYF.